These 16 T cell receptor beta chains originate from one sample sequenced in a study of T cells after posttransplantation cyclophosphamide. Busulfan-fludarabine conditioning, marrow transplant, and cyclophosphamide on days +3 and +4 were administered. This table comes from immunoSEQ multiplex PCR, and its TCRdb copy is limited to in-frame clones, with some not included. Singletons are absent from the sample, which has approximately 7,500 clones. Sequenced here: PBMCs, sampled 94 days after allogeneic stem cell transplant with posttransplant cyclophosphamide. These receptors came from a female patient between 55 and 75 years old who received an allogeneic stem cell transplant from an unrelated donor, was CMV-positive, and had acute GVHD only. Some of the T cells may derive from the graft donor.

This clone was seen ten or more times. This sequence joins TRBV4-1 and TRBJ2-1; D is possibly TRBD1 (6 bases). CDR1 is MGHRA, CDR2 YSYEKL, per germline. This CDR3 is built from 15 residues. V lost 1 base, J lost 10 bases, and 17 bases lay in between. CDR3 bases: TGCGCCAGCAGCCAAGGTCGTACGGGACATAACGAGCAGTTCTTC. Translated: CASSQGRTGHNEQFF.

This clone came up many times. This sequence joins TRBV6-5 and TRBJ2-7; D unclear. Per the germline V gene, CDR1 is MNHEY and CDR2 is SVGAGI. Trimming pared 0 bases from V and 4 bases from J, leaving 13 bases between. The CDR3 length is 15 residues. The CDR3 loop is CASSYSSLGSYEQYF. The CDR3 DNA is TGTGCCAGCAGTTACTCTTCCCTAGGTTCATACGAGCAGTACTTC.

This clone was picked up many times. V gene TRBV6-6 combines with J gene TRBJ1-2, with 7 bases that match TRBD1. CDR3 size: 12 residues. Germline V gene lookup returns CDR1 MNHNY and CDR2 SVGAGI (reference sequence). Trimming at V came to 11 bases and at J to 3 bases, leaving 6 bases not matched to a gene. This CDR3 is CALRGADYGYTF. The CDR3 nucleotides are TGTGCCCTCAGGGGGGCGGACTATGGCTACACCTTC.

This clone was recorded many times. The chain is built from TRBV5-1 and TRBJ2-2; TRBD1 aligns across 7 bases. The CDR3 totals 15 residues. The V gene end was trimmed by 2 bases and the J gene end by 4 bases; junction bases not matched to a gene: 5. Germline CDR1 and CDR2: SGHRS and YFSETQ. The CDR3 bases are TGCGCCAGCAGCTTAGGGACAGCCACCACCGGGGAGCTGTTTTTT. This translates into CASSLGTATTGELFF.

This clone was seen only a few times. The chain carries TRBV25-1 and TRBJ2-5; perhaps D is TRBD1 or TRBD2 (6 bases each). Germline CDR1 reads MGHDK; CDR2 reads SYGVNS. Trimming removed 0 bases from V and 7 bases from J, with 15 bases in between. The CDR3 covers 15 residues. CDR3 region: CASSEYKGEDLTQYF. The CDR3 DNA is TGTGCCAGCAGTGAATATAAGGGGGAGGATCTGACCCAGTACTTC.

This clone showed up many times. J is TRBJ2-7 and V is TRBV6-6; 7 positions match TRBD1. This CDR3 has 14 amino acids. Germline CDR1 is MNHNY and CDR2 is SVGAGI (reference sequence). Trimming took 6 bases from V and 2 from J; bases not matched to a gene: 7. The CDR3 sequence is CASSMVQGPYEQYF. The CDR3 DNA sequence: TGTGCCAGCAGCATGGTACAGGGGCCCTACGAGCAGTACTTC.

As DNA, the CDR3 is TGTGCCAGCAGCTTAGAGGGACAGGGGACCCAGTACTTC. This gives the protein CASSLEGQGTQYF. The chain recombines TRBV7-6 with TRBJ2-5, with 9 bases lining up with TRBD1. Germline V gene lookup returns CDR1 SGHVS and CDR2 FNYEAQ. Trimming took 1 base from V and 7 from J; bases not matched to a gene: 1. CDR3 length: 13 amino acids.

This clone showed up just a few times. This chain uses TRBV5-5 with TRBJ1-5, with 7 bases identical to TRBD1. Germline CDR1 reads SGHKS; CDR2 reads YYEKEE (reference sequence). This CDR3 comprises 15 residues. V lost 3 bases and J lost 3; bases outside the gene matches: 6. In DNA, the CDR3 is TGTGCCAGCAGCTATATACAGGGGAACAATCAGCCCCAGCATTTT. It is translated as CASSYIQGNNQPQHF.

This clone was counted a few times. The CDR3 protein is CASSLFRAGAGGELFF. In nucleotides, the CDR3 is TGTGCCAGCAGCTTATTCAGAGCGGGAGCGGGCGGGGAGCTGTTTTTT. J is TRBJ2-2 and V is TRBV11-2; TRBD2 aligns across 8 bases. Germline CDR1 and CDR2: SGHAT and FQNNGV. With V trimmed by 2 bases and J by 7 bases, 9 bases remained unmatched. The CDR3 extends over 16 amino acids.

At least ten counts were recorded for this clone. The CDR3 DNA reads TGCGCCAGCAGTGCCTCAGGGCGGGGGACTGAAGCTTTCTTT. Its translation is CASSASGRGTEAFF. V is TRBV10-2 and J is TRBJ1-1, with D maybe TRBD1 (5 bases). V lost 4 bases to trimming and J lost 5 bases, with 14 bases between them. The CDR3 covers 14 residues. CDR1 is WSHSY and CDR2 is SAAADI in the germline V gene.

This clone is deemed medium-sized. The CDR3 is CASIPQEGGNSPLHF. Written as DNA, the CDR3 is TGTGCCAGCATCCCACAGGAGGGAGGTAATTCACCCCTCCACTTT. The chain has TRBV28 and TRBJ1-6, with a weak D call TRBD1 (5 bases). With 7 bases removed from V and 6 bases from J, the gap between germline ends came to 16 bases. The CDR3 runs to 15 residues. Germline assignment: CDR1 MDHEN and CDR2 SYDVKM.

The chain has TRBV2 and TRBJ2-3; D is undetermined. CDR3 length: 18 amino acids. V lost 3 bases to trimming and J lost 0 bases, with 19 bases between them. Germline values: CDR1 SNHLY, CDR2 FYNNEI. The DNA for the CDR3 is TGTGCCAGCAGTGACCCTAGGTACGGAGCCACTAGCACAGATACGCAGTATTTT. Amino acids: CASSDPRYGATSTDTQYF. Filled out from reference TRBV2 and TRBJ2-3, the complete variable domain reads EPEVTQTPSHQVTQMGQEVILRCVPISNHLYFYWYRQILGQKVEFLVSFYNNEISEKSEIFDDQFSVERPDGSNFTLKIRSTKLEDSAMYFCASSDPRYGATSTDTQYFGPGTRLTVL.

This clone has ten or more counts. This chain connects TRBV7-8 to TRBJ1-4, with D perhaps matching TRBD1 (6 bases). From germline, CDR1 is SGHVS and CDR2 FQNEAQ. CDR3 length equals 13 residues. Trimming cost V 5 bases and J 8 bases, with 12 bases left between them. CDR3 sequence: CASSTDRTEKLFF. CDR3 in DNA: TGTGCCAGCAGCACAGACAGGACAGAAAAACTGTTTTTT.

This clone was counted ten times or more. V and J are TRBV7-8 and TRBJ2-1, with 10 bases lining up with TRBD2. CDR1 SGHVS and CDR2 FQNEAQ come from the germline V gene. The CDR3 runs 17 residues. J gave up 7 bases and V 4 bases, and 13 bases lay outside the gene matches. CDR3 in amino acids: CASSYRTPGLALNEQFF. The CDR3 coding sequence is TGTGCCAGCAGCTATCGGACCCCGGGACTAGCGTTAAATGAGCAGTTCTTC.

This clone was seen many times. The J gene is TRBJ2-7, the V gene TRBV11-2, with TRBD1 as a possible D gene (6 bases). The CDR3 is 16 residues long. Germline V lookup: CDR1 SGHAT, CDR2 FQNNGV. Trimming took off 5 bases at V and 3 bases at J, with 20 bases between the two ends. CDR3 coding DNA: TGTGCCAGCAGCCGAGGCGGCCAGGGGTTTTTCTACGAGCAGTACTTC. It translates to CASSRGGQGFFYEQYF.

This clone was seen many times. The CDR3, as DNA: TGTGCCACCAGTGAGATCGGGTTCCAGGGGGAGACCCAGTACTTC. Its protein product is CATSEIGFQGETQYF. The chain has TRBV24-1 and TRBJ2-5; a weak D match, TRBD1 (6 bases). Germline-derived CDR1 and CDR2 are KGHDR and SFDVKD. The CDR3 has 15 residues. V was shortened by 4 bases and J by 5 bases, with 16 bases between the two germline ends.